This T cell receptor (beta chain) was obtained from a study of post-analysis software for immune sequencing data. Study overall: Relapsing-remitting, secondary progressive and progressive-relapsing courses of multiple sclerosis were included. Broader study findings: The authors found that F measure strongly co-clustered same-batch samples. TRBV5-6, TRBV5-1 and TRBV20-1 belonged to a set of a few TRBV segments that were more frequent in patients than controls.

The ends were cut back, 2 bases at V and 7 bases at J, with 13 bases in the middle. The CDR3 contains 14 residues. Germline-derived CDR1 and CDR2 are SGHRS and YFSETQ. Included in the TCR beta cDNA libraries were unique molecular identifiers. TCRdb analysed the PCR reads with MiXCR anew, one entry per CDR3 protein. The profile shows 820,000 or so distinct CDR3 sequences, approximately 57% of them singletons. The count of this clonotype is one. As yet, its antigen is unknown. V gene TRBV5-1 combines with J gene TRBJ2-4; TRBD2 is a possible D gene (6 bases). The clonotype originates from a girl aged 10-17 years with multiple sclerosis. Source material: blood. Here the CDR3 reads CASSLGSAGNIQYF. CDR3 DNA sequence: TGCGCCAGCAGCTTAGGTTCTGCGGGGAACATTCAGTACTTC.